The text below deals with one T cell receptor (beta chain). The sample belongs to a study of blood T cell repertoires in COVID-19. In the study's own analysis: How many nucleated cells were present was estimated from reference gene primer amplification. The table came from immunoSEQ multiplex PCR; TCRdb's copy has only in-frame clones and leaves some out. V, J and clone size were drawn from that table, and D and trimming were deduced from the DNA. The sample contains a few hundred thousand clones, around 90% of which appear only once. Sequencing input: peripheral blood. This clonotype originated in a woman younger than 45 with COVID-19, enrolled during active disease.

The CDR3 region has the DNA TGCGCCAGCTCCGACAGCCATAACACTGAAGCTTTCTTT. Translated, it gives CASSDSHNTEAFF. This chain uses TRBV10-1 with TRBJ1-1; tentatively, D is TRBD1 (5 bases). Deletions cut 8 bases from V and 2 bases from J, with 12 bases between. This CDR3 has 13 amino acids. In germline, CDR1 is WNHNN, CDR2 SYGVQD (reference sequence).